This T cell receptor (beta chain) stems from a study of blood T cell dynamics during melanoma immunotherapy. The assay received all extracted DNA from sorted CD8+ subsets. Measured with immunoSEQ multiplex PCR; TCRdb has only the in-frame clones, and not every one. The sample carries around 16,000 clones, about 95% recorded once. Regarding time point: week 3, after first cycle of checkpoint inhibitor. Germline assignment: CDR1 SGHRS and CDR2 YFSETQ. The CDR3 loop spans 14 amino acids. V was trimmed by 5 bases and J by 2 bases, leaving 13 bases between them. The sequence was obtained from a human donor with melanoma. V and J are TRBV5-1 and TRBJ2-5; maybe TRBD2 (7 bases). This specimen consisted of effector memory CD8+ T cells from blood, obtained from a patient treated with checkpoint blockade. This CDR3 reads CASRGGPLQETQYF. The CDR3 region has the DNA TGCGCCAGCAGGGGGGGGCCCTTGCAAGAGACCCAGTACTTC.